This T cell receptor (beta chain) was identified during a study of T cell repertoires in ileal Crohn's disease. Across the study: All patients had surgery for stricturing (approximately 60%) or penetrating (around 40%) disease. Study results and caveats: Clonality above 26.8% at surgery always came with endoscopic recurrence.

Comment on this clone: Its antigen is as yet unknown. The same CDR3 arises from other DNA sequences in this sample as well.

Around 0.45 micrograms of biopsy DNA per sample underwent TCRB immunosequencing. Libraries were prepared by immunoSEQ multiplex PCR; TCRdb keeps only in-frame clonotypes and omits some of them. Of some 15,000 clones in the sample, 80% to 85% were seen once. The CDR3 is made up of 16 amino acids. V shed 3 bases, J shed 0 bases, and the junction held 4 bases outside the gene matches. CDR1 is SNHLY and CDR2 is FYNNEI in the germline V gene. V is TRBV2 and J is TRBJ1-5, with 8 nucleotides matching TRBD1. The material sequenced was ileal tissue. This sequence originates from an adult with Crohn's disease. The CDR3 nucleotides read TGTGCCAGCAGTGATGGACAGGGCTATAGCAATCAGCCCCAGCATTTT. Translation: CASSDGQGYSNQPQHF.